One T cell receptor beta chain is described in this entry. What it recognizes is unknown. One end of the junction varies from germline; a read error may be responsible. This entry is derived from a study of Graves' ophthalmopathy and Graves' hyperthyroidism. Study results and caveats: The authors also found most expanded thyroid clonotypes above 0.001 frequency in blood. At just over 70% sensitivity and approximately 72% specificity, the model predicted progression of the ophthalmopathy. Ophthalmopathy could be told apart from stable hyperthyroidism by a 13-signature model (about 90% sensitivity, approximately 76% specificity).

Excluded: other autoimmune disease, uncontrolled infection, pregnancy or lactation. Per germline, CDR1 SGHTA and CDR2 FQGTGA. This CDR3 is built from 11 residues. Beta-chain TCR CDR3 regions were amplified from RNA transcripts. Amplification began with first-round RT-PCR using HTBI primers, then second-round multiplex PCR was performed. In TCRdb, the multiplex PCR reads were re-called with MiXCR into one record per CDR3 protein. The sample shows over a million distinct CDR3 sequences, less than 45% of them seen only once. This rearrangement joins TRBV7-3 to TRBJ1-1, with a tentative D call TRBD1 (5 bases). The receptor was derived from an adult man with Graves' hyperthyroidism. The sample comprised peripheral blood or thyroid tissue (not recorded which). This CDR3 reads CASSEGLEASF. The CDR3 DNA follows: TGTGCCAGCAGCGAGGGGCTTGAAGCTTCCTTT.